This T cell receptor (beta chain) was identified during a study of T-cell memory formation after mild COVID-19. With 4 bases clipped from V and 2 bases from J, the junction kept 23 bases outside the gene matches. The CDR3 has 21 residues. The V gene's germline CDR1 is LGHNA and CDR2 YSLEER. Amplification by 5'RACE using constant-segment primers produced TCR alpha and TCR beta cDNA libraries that carried sample barcodes and UMIs. TCRdb passed the 5' RACE reads through MiXCR, listing each CDR3 protein once. The repertoire has some 290,000 distinct CDR3 sequences, around 15% of them found once; the top ten carry about a fifth. This clonotype turned up a few times.

This receptor was obtained from a man younger than 30 who had mild COVID-19 (a few samples of this study predate the infection). Cell type and time point are not known. The V call is TRBV4-3, the J call TRBJ2-3, with 8 bases identical to TRBD2. Sequencing was performed on PBMCs or a T cell subset sorted from them (not recorded which). CDR3 sequence: CASSPYVFGGGLALDTDTQYF. The CDR3, as DNA: TGCGCCAGCAGCCCCTACGTATTCGGGGGGGGGTTAGCCCTCGACACAGATACGCAGTATTTT.